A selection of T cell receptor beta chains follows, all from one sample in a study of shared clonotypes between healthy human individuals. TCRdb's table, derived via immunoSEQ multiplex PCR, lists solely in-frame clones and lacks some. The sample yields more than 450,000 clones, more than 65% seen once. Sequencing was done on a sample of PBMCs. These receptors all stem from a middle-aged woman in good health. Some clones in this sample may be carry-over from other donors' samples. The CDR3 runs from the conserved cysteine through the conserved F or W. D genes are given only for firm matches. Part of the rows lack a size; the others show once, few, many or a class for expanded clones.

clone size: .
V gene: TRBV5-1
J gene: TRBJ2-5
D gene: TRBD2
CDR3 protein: CASSWTSGEQETQYF
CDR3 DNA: TGCGCCAGCAGCTGGACTAGCGGGGAACAAGAGACCCAGTACTTC

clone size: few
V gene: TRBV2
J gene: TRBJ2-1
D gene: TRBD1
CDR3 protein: CASSSHGPGQGGNEQFF
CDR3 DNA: TGTGCCAGCAGTTCCCACGGCCCGGGACAGGGAGGTAATGAGCAGTTCTTC

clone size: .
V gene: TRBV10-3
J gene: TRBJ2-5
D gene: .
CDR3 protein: CAISEGGLTQETQYF
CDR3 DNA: TGTGCCATCAGTGAGGGCGGACTAACGCAAGAGACCCAGTACTTC

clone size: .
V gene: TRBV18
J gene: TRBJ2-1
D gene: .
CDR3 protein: CASSPRPASSYNEQFF
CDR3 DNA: TGTGCCAGCTCACCACGACCGGCAAGCTCCTACAATGAGCAGTTCTTC

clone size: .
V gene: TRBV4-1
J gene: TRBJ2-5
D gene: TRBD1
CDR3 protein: CASSQGLLGQGQETQYF
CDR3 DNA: TGCGCCAGCAGCCAAGGGCTCTTGGGACAGGGGCAAGAGACCCAGTACTTC

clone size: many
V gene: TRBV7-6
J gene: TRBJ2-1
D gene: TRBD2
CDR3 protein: CASSLVGSGYYNEQFF
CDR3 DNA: TGTGCCAGCAGCTTAGTCGGTAGCGGGTATTACAATGAGCAGTTCTTC

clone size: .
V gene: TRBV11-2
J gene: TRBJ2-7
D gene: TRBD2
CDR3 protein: CASSFRDYDLEQYF
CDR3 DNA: TGTGCCAGCAGCTTCCGGGACTATGACCTCGAGCAGTACTTC

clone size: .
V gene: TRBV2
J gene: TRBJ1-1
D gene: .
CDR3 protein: CASRNNERTEAFF
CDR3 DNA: TGTGCCAGCAGGAATAATGAGAGGACTGAAGCTTTCTTT

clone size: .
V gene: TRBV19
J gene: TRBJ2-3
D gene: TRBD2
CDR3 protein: CASSNEGLAGGSQYF
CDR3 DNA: TGTGCCAGTAGCAACGAGGGACTAGCGGGAGGGAGCCAGTATTTT

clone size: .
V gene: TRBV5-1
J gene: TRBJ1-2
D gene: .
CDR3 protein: CASSLQGTDYGYTF
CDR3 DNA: TGCGCCAGCAGCTTGCAGGGGACGGACTATGGCTACACCTTC

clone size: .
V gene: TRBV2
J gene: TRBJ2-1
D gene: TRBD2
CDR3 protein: CASSERSGSSNEQFF
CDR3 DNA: TGTGCCAGCAGTGAAAGGAGCGGGAGTAGTAATGAGCAGTTCTTC

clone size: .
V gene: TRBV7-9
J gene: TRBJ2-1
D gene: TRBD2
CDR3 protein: CASSLGGAGLNEQFF
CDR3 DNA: TGTGCCAGCAGCTTAGGGGGAGCGGGGCTCAATGAGCAGTTCTTC

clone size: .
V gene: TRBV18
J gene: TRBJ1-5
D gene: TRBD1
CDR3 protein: CASSPTGQGLNQPQHF
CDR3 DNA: TGTGCCAGCTCACCCACCGGACAGGGGTTGAATCAGCCCCAGCATTTT

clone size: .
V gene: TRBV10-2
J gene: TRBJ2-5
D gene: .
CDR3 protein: CASSLMAQETQYF
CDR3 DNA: TGCGCCAGCTCCCTGATGGCCCAAGAGACCCAGTACTTC

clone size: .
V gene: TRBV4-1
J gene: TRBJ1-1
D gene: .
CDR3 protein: CASSQPGRTEAFF
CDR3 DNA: TGCGCCAGCAGCCAACCGGGGAGGACTGAAGCTTTCTTT

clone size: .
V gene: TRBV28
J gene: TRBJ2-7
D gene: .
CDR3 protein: CASSLLAYEQYF
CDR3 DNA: TGTGCCAGCAGTTTGTTAGCCTACGAGCAGTACTTC

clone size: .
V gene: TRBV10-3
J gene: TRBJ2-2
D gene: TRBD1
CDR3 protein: CATEDRANTGELFF
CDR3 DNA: TGTGCCACGGAGGACAGGGCGAACACCGGGGAGCTGTTTTTT

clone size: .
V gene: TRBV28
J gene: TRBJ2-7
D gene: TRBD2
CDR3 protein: CASSLGVWLAGGYSYEQYF
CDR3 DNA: TGTGCCAGCAGTTTAGGGGTTTGGCTAGCGGGAGGGTACTCCTACGAGCAGTACTTC

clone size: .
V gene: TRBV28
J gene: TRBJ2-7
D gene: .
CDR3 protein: CATQVTNLPYEQYF
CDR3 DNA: TGTGCCACCCAAGTGACTAACCTACCCTACGAGCAGTACTTC

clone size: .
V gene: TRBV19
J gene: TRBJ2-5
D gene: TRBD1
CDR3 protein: CASRSLAGGLETQYF
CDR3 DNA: TGTGCCAGTAGGTCCTTGGCAGGGGGCTTGGAGACCCAGTACTTC

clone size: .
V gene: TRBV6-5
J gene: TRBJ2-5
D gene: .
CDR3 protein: CASMRRKYGTQYF
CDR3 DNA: TGTGCCAGCATGAGACGGAAATACGGGACCCAGTACTTC

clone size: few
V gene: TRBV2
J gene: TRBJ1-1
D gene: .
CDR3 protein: CASSESRGTEAFF
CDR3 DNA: TGTGCCAGCAGTGAATCCAGGGGCACTGAAGCTTTCTTT

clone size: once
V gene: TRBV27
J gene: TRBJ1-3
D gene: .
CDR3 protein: CASSWGSGNTIYF
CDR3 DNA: TGTGCCAGCAGCTGGGGCAGCGGAAACACCATATATTTT

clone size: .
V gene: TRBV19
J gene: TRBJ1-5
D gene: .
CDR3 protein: CASRVPYSNQPQHF
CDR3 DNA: TGTGCCAGTCGGGTACCCTATAGCAATCAGCCCCAGCATTTT

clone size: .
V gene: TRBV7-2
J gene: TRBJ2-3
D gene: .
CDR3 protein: CASSLVVDPSTDTQYF
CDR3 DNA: TGTGCCAGCAGCTTAGTAGTTGACCCTAGCACAGATACGCAGTATTTT

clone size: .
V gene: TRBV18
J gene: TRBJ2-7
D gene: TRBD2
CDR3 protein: CASSPGPGASGKSYYEQYF
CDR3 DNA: TGTGCCAGTTCACCCGGCCCGGGGGCTAGCGGGAAAAGTTACTACGAGCAGTACTTC

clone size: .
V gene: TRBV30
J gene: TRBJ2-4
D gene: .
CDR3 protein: CAWSVPPRDIQYF
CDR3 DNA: TGTGCCTGGAGTGTCCCCCCCAGGGACATTCAGTACTTC

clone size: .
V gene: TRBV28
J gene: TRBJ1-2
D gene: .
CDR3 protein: CASSLLGYGYTF
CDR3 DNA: TGTGCCAGCAGTTTACTCGGGTATGGCTACACCTTC

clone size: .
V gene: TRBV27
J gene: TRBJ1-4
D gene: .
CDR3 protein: CASGPGEGVSTNEKLFF
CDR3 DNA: TGTGCCAGCGGCCCCGGCGAGGGGGTTTCAACTAATGAAAAACTGTTTTTT

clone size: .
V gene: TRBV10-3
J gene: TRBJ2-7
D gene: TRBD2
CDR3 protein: CAISELAGLNEQYF
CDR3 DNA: TGTGCCATCAGTGAACTAGCGGGGTTGAACGAGCAGTACTTC

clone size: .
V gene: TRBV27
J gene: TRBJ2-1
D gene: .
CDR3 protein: CASTGAVEQFF
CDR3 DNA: TGTGCCAGCACGGGAGCTGTTGAGCAGTTCTTC

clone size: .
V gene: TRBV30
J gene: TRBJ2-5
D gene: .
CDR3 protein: CAWSVSSKETQYF
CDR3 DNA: TGTGCCTGGAGTGTATCAAGCAAAGAGACCCAGTACTTC

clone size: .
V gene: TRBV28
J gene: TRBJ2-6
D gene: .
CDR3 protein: CASSFLAFGANVLTF
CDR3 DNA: TGTGCCAGCAGTTTCCTAGCGTTTGGGGCCAACGTCCTGACTTTC

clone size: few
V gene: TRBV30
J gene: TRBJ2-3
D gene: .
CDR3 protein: CAWSPGLKDTQYF
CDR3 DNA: TGTGCCTGGAGTCCTGGACTTAAAGATACGCAGTATTTT